The source of this T cell receptor (beta chain) is a study of CXCR3-negative and CXCR3-positive naive CD8 T cells. Study-wide results and limits: Surface CD5 was comparable between naive subsets; TCR strength was inferred from TRB CDR3 properties. Hydrophobicity of TRB CDR3s was greater in CXCR3-positive naive cells than in CXCR3-negative naive cells. In both naive subsets diversity was comparably high, whereas memory CD8+ cells showed much lower diversity.

In the case of this clonotype: Its antigen is as yet unknown.

CDR3 length: 17 amino acids. Germline-derived CDR1 and CDR2 are SGHRS and YFSETQ. It was by 5' RACE with UMI labels that the TRB cDNA libraries were prepared. TCRdb re-called the 5' RACE reads and gives one entry per CDR3 protein, without DNA. Its listing shows some 22,000 distinct CDR3 sequences. The receptor was derived from a human donor in good health. Some clones in this sample may be carry-over from other donors' samples. The chain joins TRBV5-1 to TRBJ2-1; TCRdb picks TRBD1, but there is no DNA to check that call. The specimen sequenced was naive CXCR3- CD8+ T cells from blood. This sample's subset: CD45RO-CCR7+CD27+CD95- naive CD8+ T cells lacking CXCR3 (TNR3-). CDR3 residues: CASSLEGAGSSYNEQFF.